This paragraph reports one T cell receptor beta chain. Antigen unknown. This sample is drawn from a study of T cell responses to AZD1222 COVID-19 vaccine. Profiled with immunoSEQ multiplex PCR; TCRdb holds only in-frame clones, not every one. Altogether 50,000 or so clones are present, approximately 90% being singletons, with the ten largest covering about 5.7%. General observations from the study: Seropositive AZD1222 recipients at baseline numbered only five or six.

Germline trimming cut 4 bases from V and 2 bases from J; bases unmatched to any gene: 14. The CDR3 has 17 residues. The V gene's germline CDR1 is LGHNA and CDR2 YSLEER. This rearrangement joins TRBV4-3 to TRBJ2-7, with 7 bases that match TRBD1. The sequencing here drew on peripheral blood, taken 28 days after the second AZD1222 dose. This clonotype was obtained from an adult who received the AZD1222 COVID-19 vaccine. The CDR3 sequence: CASSRNPGQFDTYEQYF. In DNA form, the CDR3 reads TGCGCCAGCAGCCGTAACCCGGGACAGTTTGATACCTACGAGCAGTACTTC.